The 4 T cell receptor beta chains listed next were all sequenced from one sample in a study of T cell repertoires in cytomegalovirus infection. From the reads, TCRdb called clonotypes with MiXCR, one entry per CDR3 protein. Of 290,000 or so distinct CDR3 sequences in the sample, around 9.1% are singletons; the top ten hold approximately 2.3%. Sequenced input: PBMCs. All receptors derive from a human donor in good health (CMV status not recorded). Some clones in this sample may be carry-over from other donors' samples.

This clonotype was recorded many times. This chain links TRBV6-2 or TRBV6-3 with TRBJ2-3, with 7 bases fitting TRBD2. The germline V gene has CDR1 MNHEY and CDR2 SVGEGT. V trimming: 6 bases; J trimming: 2 bases; junction bases outside the gene matches: 5. The CDR3 totals 14 residues. The DNA of the CDR3 is TGTGCCAGCAGGAGGCGGGGGACCACAGATACGCAGTATTTT. This gives the protein CASRRRGTTDTQYF.

The gene calls are TRBV20-1 and TRBJ2-1, with D possibly matching TRBD1 (5 bases). CDR1 is DFQATT, CDR2 SNEGSKA, per germline (reference sequence). The CDR3 has 14 residues. This chain's CDR3 is CSPDSPNMYNEQFF. CDR3 nucleotide sequence: TGCAGCCCCGACAGCCCTAATATGTACAATGAGCAGTTCTTC.

V gene TRBV5-1 combines with J gene TRBJ2-1; D may correspond to TRBD1 or TRBD2 (7 bases each). This CDR3 contains 15 residues. Germline V gene sequence: CDR1 SGHRS, CDR2 YFSETQ. Trimming removed 0 bases from V and 5 bases from J, with 12 bases in between. CDR3 DNA sequence: TGCGCCAGCAGCTTGGGACAGGGACTAAACAATGAGCAGTTCTTC. As protein: CASSLGQGLNNEQFF. Supplemented by reference TRBV5-1 and TRBJ2-1, the full variable domain reads KAGVTQTPRYLIKTRGQQVTLSCSPISGHRSVSWYQQTPGQGLQFLFEYFSETQRNKGNFPGRFSGRQFSNSRSEMNVSTLELGDSALYLCASSLGQGLNNEQFFGPGTRLTVL.

This clonotype was seen ten or more times. The chain links TRBV7-9 to TRBJ2-3, with D perhaps matching TRBD1 or TRBD2 (6 bases each). The CDR3 has 15 amino acids. CDR1 and CDR2 from the germline V gene are SEHNR and FQNEAQ (reference sequence). The V gene lost 8 bases and the J gene lost 1 base, with 16 bases spanning the gap. The CDR3 region is CASYLPGGRTDTQYF. The DNA for the CDR3 is TGTGCCAGCTACCTGCCCGGGGGCCGCACAGATACGCAGTATTTT.